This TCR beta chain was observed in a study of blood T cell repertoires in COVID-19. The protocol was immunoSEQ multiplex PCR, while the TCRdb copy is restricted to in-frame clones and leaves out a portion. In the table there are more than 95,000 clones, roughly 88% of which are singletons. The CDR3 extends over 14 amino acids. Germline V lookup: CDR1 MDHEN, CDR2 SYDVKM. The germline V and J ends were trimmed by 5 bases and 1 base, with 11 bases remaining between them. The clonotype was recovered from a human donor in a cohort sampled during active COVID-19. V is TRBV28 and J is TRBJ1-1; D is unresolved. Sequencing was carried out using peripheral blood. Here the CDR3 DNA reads TGTGCCAGCAGTCCGCCACGGGAGAACACTGAAGCTTTCTTT. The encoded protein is CASSPPRENTEAFF.